Given below is one T cell receptor beta chain in context. Its antigen is not known. Each CDR3 protein is one row after TCRdb ran MiXCR on the 5' RACE reads. The sample records 650,000 to 750,000 distinct CDR3 sequences, 21% being singletons. The data derive from a study of identical twins. Study findings and constraints: Interpretation of the results relied on cross-sectional statistical analysis and not on following the same donors.

Trimming left V 6 bases short and J 2 bases short, with 10 bases between. This CDR3 has 13 residues. Germline V gene data show CDR1 as MNHEY and CDR2 as SMNVEV (reference sequence). These data were also filed under a second study, of T cells expressing NK-cell markers. This second study says: CD8+ T cells in 5 or 6 donors included dominant NKG2C+ clonotypes at roughly 1.0-7.5%. Dominance of the CD3+CD56-NKG2C+ fraction by these clonotypes also held in several donors. It was still unclear whether expanded NKG2C+ T cell clones were HCMV specific.

Specimen: PBMCs. The origin of this receptor is a young woman in good health. The rearrangement joins TRBV27 to TRBJ1-2; D is unclear. CDR3 nucleotide sequence: TGTGCCAGCAGGGTCGGGTACAACTATGGCTACACCTTC. As protein: CASRVGYNYGYTF.